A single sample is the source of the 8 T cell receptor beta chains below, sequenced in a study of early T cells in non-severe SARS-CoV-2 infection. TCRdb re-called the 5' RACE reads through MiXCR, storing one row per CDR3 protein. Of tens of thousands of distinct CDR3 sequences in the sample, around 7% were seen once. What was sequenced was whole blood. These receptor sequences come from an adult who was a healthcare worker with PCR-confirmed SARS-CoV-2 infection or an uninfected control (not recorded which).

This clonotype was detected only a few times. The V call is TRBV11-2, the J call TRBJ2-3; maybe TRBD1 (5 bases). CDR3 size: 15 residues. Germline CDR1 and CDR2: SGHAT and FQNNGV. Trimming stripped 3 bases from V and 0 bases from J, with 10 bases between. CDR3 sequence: CASSFSGLSTDTQYF. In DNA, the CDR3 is TGTGCCAGCAGCTTTTCAGGGTTGAGCACAGATACGCAGTATTTT.

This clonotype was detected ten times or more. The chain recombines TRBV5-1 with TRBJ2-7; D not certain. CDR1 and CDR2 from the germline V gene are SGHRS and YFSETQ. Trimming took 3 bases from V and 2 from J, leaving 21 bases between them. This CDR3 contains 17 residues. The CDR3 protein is CASSSLSPSRFTYEQYF. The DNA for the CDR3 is TGCGCCAGCAGCTCCCTGAGCCCCTCCCGGTTTACCTACGAGCAGTACTTC. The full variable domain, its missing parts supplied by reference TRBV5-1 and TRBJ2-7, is KAGVTQTPRYLIKTRGQQVTLSCSPISGHRSVSWYQQTPGQGLQFLFEYFSETQRNKGNFPGRFSGRQFSNSRSEMNVSTLELGDSALYLCASSSLSPSRFTYEQYFGPGTRLTVT.

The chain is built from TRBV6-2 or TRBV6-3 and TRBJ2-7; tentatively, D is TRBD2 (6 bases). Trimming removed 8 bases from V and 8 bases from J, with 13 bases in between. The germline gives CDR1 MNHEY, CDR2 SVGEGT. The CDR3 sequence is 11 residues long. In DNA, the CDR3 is TGTGCCAGCGACCGTGGGACTCAGCAGTACTTC. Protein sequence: CASDRGTQQYF.

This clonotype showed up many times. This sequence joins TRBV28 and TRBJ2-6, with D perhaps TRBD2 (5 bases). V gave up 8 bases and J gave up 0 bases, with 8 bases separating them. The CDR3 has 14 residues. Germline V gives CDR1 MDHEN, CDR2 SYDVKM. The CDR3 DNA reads TGTGCCAGCCAAGGGAGCTCTGGGGCCAACGTCCTGACTTTC. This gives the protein CASQGSSGANVLTF. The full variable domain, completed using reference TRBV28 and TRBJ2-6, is DVKVTQSSRYLVKRTGEKVFLECVQDMDHENMFWYRQDPGLGLRLIYFSYDVKMKEKGDIPEGYSVSREKKERFSLILESASTNQTSMYLCASQGSSGANVLTFGAGSRLTVL.

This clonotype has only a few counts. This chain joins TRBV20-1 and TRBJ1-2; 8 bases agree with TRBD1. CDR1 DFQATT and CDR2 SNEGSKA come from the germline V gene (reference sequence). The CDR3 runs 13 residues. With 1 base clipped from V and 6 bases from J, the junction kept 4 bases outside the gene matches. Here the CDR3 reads CSARVQGEDGYTF. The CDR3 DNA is TGCAGTGCTAGAGTACAGGGGGAGGATGGCTACACCTTC.

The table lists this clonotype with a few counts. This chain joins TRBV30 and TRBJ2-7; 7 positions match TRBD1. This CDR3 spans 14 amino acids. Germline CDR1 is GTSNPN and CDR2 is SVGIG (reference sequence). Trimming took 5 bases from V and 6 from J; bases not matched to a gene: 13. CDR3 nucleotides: TGTGCCTGGGGAAAGGGACAGAGCACCCTCGAGCAGTACTTC. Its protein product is CAWGKGQSTLEQYF. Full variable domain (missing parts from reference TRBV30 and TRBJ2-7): SQTIHQWPATLVQPVGSPLSLECTVEGTSNPNLYWYRQAAGRGLQLLFYSVGIGQISSEVPQNLSASRPQDRQFILSSKKLLLSDSGFYLCAWGKGQSTLEQYFGPGTRLTVT.

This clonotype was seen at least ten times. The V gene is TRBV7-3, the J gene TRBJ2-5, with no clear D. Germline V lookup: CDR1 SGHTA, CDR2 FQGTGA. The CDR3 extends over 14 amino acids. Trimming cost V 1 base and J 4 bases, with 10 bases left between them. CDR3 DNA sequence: TGTGCCAGCAGCTTAAACGGTGGCTCAGAGACCCAGTACTTC. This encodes CASSLNGGSETQYF.

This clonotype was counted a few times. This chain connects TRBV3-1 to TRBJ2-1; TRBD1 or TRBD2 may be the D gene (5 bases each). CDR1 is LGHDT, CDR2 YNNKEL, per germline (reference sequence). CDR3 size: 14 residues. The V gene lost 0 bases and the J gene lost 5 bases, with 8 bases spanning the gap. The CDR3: CASSQDWGNNEQFF. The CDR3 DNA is TGTGCCAGCAGCCAAGATTGGGGGAACAATGAGCAGTTCTTC.